This T cell receptor (beta chain) was retrieved from a study of T cells in Graves' hyperthyroidism and ophthalmopathy. Points from the study as a whole: Most clonotypes expanded in the thyroid (above 0.001) were also present in blood. Ophthalmopathy, which appeared later, was predicted by the model a median roughly 6.5 months before onset.

CDR1 and CDR2 from the germline V gene are LNHNV and YYDKDF (reference sequence). V lost 5 bases, J lost 5 bases, and 15 bases lay in between. The CDR3 covers 14 residues. Uncontrolled infection, other autoimmune disease, pregnancy or lactation disqualified patients from enrolment. RNA transcripts served as the template for amplifying TCR beta CDR3 regions. First-round RT-PCR with HTBI primers amplified the TCR CDR3 region. A single record per CDR3 protein comes from TCRdb applying MiXCR to the multiplex PCR reads. The sample yields hundreds of thousands of distinct CDR3 sequences, approximately 15% seen once. Of note for this clonotype: Antigen specificity is unknown.

The TCR originated in a woman in her forties with Graves' ophthalmopathy. The V and J genes are TRBV15 and TRBJ2-5; the D gene is possibly TRBD2 (6 bases). Material for sequencing was blood. The DNA for the CDR3 is TGTGCCACCAGCGGGGGACTCAAATGGGAGACCCAGTACTTC. Amino acids: CATSGGLKWETQYF.